The present T cell receptor beta chain was sequenced within a study of CD4 T cells in relation to SARS-CoV-2 and coronaviruses. General study findings and limits: Crossreactivity was assessed only for spike protein, not other viral proteins. In approximately 70% of donors, memory CD4+ clonotypes crossrecognized SARS-CoV-2 and at least one common cold coronavirus spike.

CD4+ T cells from unexposed donors were obtained before the COVID-19 pandemic (2011-2018). The CDR3 extends over 16 amino acids. Germline V lookup: CDR1 KGHSH, CDR2 LQKENI. Losses at the gene ends were 5 bases for V and 0 bases for J; bases not matched to a gene: 4. Uncultured naive and memory CD4+ T cells supplied DNA for deep TCR-beta sequencing. Clones were sequenced by immunoSEQ multiplex PCR, and TCRdb holds only the in-frame ones, with some missing. The sample comprises about 68,000 clones, just over 90% of which are singletons, and approximately 0.21% rests with the top ten. As for this clone: Its antigen remains unknown.

The V gene is TRBV18, the J gene TRBJ2-6; 7 bases are shared with TRBD1. This clonotype was obtained from a human donor in good health. Sequencing used naive CD4+ T cells from PBMCs. Subset in this sample: naive CD4+ T cells isolated by negative enrichment. The CDR3 nucleotides read TGTGCCAGCTCAGGGGACAGCCACTCTGGGGCCAACGTCCTGACTTTC. It encodes CASSGDSHSGANVLTF.